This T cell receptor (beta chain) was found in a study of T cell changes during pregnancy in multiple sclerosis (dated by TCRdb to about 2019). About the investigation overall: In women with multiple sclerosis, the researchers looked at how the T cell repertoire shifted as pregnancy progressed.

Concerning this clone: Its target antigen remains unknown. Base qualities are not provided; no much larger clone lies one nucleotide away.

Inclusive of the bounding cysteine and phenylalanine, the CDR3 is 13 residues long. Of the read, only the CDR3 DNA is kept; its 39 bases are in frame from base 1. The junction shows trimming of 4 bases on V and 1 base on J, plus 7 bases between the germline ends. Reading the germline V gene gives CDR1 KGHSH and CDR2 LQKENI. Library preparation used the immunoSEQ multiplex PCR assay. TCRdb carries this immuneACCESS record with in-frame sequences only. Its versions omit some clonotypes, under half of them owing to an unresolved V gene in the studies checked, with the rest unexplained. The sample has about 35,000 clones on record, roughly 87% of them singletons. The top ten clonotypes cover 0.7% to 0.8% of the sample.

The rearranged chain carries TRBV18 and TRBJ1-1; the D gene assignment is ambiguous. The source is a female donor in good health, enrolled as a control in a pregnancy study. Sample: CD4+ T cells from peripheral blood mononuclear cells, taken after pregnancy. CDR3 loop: CASSQSENTEAFF. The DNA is TGTGCCAGCTCACAATCAGAGAACACTGAAGCTTTCTTT.